These 27 T cell receptor beta chains came from one sample sequenced in a study of T cell repertoires in cytomegalovirus infection. TCRdb processed the reads anew with MiXCR; each CDR3 protein has one entry. Among around 210,000 distinct CDR3 sequences listed, roughly 6.5% were seen once. Sequencing used PBMCs. These receptors originate from a human donor in good health (CMV status not recorded). Some clones in this sample may be carry-over from other donors' samples.

This clonotype was found many times. The chain uses TRBV7-2 and TRBJ2-3; TRBD2 matches 7 bases. The CDR3 totals 16 residues. V was pared by 5 bases and J by 3 bases, with 11 bases of the junction left unmatched. Per the germline V gene, CDR1 is SGHTA and CDR2 is FQGNSA. The CDR3 DNA sequence: TGTGCCAGCAGCCCCCAAGCGGGGCGGGTGACAGATACGCAGTATTTT. Translated, it gives CASSPQAGRVTDTQYF. Full variable domain (remainder filled in from reference TRBV7-2 and TRBJ2-3): GAGVSQSPSNKVTEKGKDVELRCDPISGHTALYWYRQSLGQGLEFLIYFQGNSAPDKSGLPSDRFSAERTGGSVSTLTIQRTQQEDSAVYLCASSPQAGRVTDTQYFGPGTRLTVL.

In its sample, this clonotype was seen many times. The chain has TRBV5-1 and TRBJ1-2; D not resolved. V was cut by 2 bases and J by 3 bases, with 17 bases left in between. Per germline, CDR1 SGHRS and CDR2 YFSETQ. The CDR3 sequence is 16 residues long. CDR3 amino acids: CASSLGPTQRDYGYTF. The CDR3 DNA follows: TGCGCCAGCAGCTTAGGCCCCACACAAAGGGACTATGGCTACACCTTC.

On this clonotype itself: A much more abundant neighbour one base away suggests this may be a read error. The V call is TRBV10-3, the J call TRBJ2-7; TRBD1 agrees at 7 bases. The V gene's germline CDR1 is ENHRY and CDR2 SYGVKD. CDR3 length equals 15 residues. CDR3 residues: CAISEAGTAAYEEYF. The DNA of the CDR3 is TGTGCCATCAGTGAGGCCGGGACAGCCGCCTACGAGGAGTACTTC.

This clonotype was seen ten or more times. J is TRBJ2-7 and V is TRBV4-1, with TRBD1 matching 10 bases. Germline-derived CDR1 and CDR2 are MGHRA and YSYEKL. The CDR3 is 16 amino acids. J gave up 0 bases and V 2 bases, and 4 bases lay outside the gene matches. The CDR3 bases are TGCGCCAGCAGCCAAATGGGACAGGGGCTCTCCTACGAGCAGTACTTC. Its protein is CASSQMGQGLSYEQYF.

This clonotype occurred many times. The rearrangement joins TRBV3-1 to TRBJ2-1; the match to TRBD2 covers 9 bases. This CDR3 has 16 amino acids. Germline assignment: CDR1 LGHDT and CDR2 YNNKEL (reference sequence). Unmatched junction bases numbered 9, after V lost 2 bases and J lost 7 bases. The CDR3 DNA reads as TGTGCCAGCAGCCAAAAGGTGCTAGCGGGGAAGAATGAGCAGTTCTTC. Protein product: CASSQKVLAGKNEQFF.

In its sample, this clonotype was seen many times. The chain combines TRBV5-8 with TRBJ2-6, with D possibly matching TRBD1 (5 bases). Trimming cost V 2 bases and J 0 bases, with 12 bases left between them. Germline CDR1 and CDR2: SGHTS and YDEGEE. This CDR3 is built from 17 residues. The CDR3 reads CASSFFADSSGANVLTF. The CDR3 nucleotides read TGTGCCAGCAGCTTTTTTGCCGACAGCTCTGGGGCCAACGTCCTGACTTTC.

This clonotype was seen at least ten times. The chain uses TRBV2 and TRBJ1-2; D not certain. This CDR3 is 13 amino acids long. Trimming left V 4 bases short and J 4 bases short, with 10 bases between. The germline CDR1 and CDR2 sequences are SNHLY and FYNNEI. The CDR3 reads CASSVSVRYGYTF. CDR3 nucleotide sequence: TGTGCCAGCAGTGTCAGCGTTCGCTATGGCTACACCTTC.

This clonotype was picked up many times. The chain employs TRBV6-1 and TRBJ2-5; the D gene is possibly TRBD1 (5 bases). The ends were cut back, 6 bases at V and 1 base at J, with 12 bases in the middle. Per germline, CDR1 MNHNS and CDR2 SASEGT. The CDR3 is 14 residues long. CDR3 sequence: CASSVGQPQETQYF. CDR3 DNA sequence: TGTGCCAGCAGCGTCGGACAACCCCAAGAGACCCAGTACTTC.

This clonotype was counted at least ten times. This rearrangement joins TRBV3-1 to TRBJ2-7; a possible D gene is TRBD1 (5 bases). The germline V and J ends were trimmed by 2 bases and 4 bases, with 12 bases remaining between them. In germline, CDR1 is LGHDT, CDR2 YNNKEL (reference sequence). The CDR3 covers 14 residues. The CDR3 loop reads CASSQSDSSYEQYF. The CDR3 nucleotides are TGTGCCAGCAGCCAATCCGACAGTTCTTACGAGCAGTACTTC.

This clonotype was seen repeatedly, ten times or more. The J gene is TRBJ2-5, the V gene TRBV7-2, with D possibly matching TRBD2 (5 bases). V lost 5 bases to trimming and J lost 4 bases, with 14 bases between them. There are 14 residues in the CDR3. Germline CDR1 and CDR2: SGHTA and FQGNSA. The DNA for the CDR3 is TGTGCCAGCAGCCCCGGTGGAGGAGCAGAGACCCAGTACTTC. This encodes CASSPGGGAETQYF.

This clonotype came up many times. The V gene is TRBV7-2, the J gene TRBJ2-2, with a tentative D call TRBD2 (5 bases). The CDR3 is 16 residues long. Trimming took off 5 bases at V and 0 bases at J, with 13 bases between the two ends. The germline V gene encodes CDR1 SGHTA and CDR2 FQGNSA. CDR3 protein: CASSQGPLANTGELFF. The CDR3 DNA reads TGTGCCAGCAGCCAAGGGCCACTAGCGAACACCGGGGAGCTGTTTTTT.

There are many counts of this clonotype. The chain recombines TRBV11-2 with TRBJ1-1; TRBD1 might be the D (5 bases). The V end lost 6 bases, the J end lost 0 bases, and 11 bases lay between the germline ends. Germline V gives CDR1 SGHAT, CDR2 FQNNGV. The CDR3 is 14 amino acids. CDR3 nucleotide sequence: TGTGCCAGCAGTGTTCAAGGGGTGAACACTGAAGCTTTCTTT. Residues: CASSVQGVNTEAFF.

This clonotype was seen only a few times. This chain joins TRBV29-1 and TRBJ2-7; 7 bases map to TRBD1. Germline V CDR1 and CDR2: SQVTM, ANQGSEA. This CDR3 is built from 14 residues. V was pared by 4 bases and J by 2 bases, with 8 bases of the junction left unmatched. The CDR3 loop is CSVAGRGNPYEQYF. CDR3 sequence (DNA): TGCAGCGTTGCCGGCAGGGGGAATCCCTACGAGCAGTACTTC.

The sample holds many counts of this clonotype. The chain combines TRBV20-1 with TRBJ2-1, with D possibly TRBD2 on 5 matching bases. The CDR3 runs 12 residues. Trimming left V 5 bases short and J 6 bases short, with 11 bases between. The germline V gene has CDR1 DFQATT and CDR2 SNEGSKA (reference sequence). CDR3 in DNA: TGCAGTGCTGCTAGCATGGGCAATGAGCAGTTCTTC. Translating it yields CSAASMGNEQFF.

This clonotype appeared many times. The chain is built from TRBV7-3 and TRBJ2-1; 9 nucleotides match TRBD1. Germline trimming cut 3 bases from V and 8 bases from J; bases unmatched to any gene: 8. The CDR3 contains 15 residues. Per germline, CDR1 SGHTA and CDR2 FQGTGA. DNA for the CDR3: TGTGCCAGCAGCTTCGACAGGGGGAGGTTCGATGAGCAGTTCTTC. Its translation is CASSFDRGRFDEQFF.

The chain recombines TRBV7-9 with TRBJ2-7; no firm D call. The CDR3 sequence is 13 residues long. Trimming cost V 0 bases and J 10 bases, with 13 bases left between them. Germline assignment: CDR1 SEHNR and CDR2 FQNEAQ (reference sequence). The CDR3 reads CASSLAYLSSQYF. CDR3 coding DNA: TGTGCCAGCAGCTTAGCGTACCTTTCCTCCCAGTACTTC.

This clonotype has at least ten counts. CDR3 bases: TGTGCCAGCAGCCTCGGGACGTTCAACACCATATATTTT. It specifies CASSLGTFNTIYF. V and J are TRBV7-2 and TRBJ1-3, with a tentative D call TRBD1 (5 bases). CDR1 and CDR2 from the germline V gene are SGHTA and FQGNSA. The length of the CDR3 is 13 residues. The V end lost 5 bases, the J end lost 7 bases, and 12 bases lay between the germline ends.

The chain is built from TRBV20-1 and TRBJ1-6; perhaps TRBD1 as D (6 bases). The germline V gene encodes CDR1 DFQATT and CDR2 SNEGSKA (reference sequence). V dropped 0 bases and J dropped 4 bases, with 13 bases sitting between them. CDR3 length: 16 amino acids. The CDR3 spells CSARDEGHGYNSPLHF. CDR3 nucleotides: TGCAGTGCTAGAGATGAGGGACACGGATATAATTCACCCCTCCACTTT.

This clonotype was counted at least ten times. The J gene is TRBJ1-1, the V gene TRBV6-2 or TRBV6-3; no clear D. With 2 bases removed from V and 5 bases from J, the gap between germline ends came to 9 bases. From germline, CDR1 is MNHEY and CDR2 SVGEGT. The CDR3 runs 13 residues. CDR3 in amino acids: CASSYRPETEAFF. The CDR3 DNA is TGTGCCAGCAGTTACCGTCCGGAGACTGAAGCTTTCTTT.

This clonotype appeared many times. J is TRBJ1-2 and V is TRBV7-2, with 7 bases matching TRBD1. The CDR3 covers 15 residues. The V segment lost 5 bases and the J segment 6 bases; nucleotides outside the gene matches: 12. Germline V lookup: CDR1 SGHTA, CDR2 FQGNSA. The CDR3 sequence: CASSLQILDRDGYTF. The CDR3 bases are TGTGCCAGCAGCCTACAAATTCTCGACAGGGATGGCTACACCTTC.

The CDR3 DNA reads TGCAGTGCTAGAGACGTGACGTCCCAGGGTGGAGTATGGACTGAAGCTTTCTTT. This translates into CSARDVTSQGGVWTEAFF. This sequence joins TRBV20-1 and TRBJ1-1, with TRBD1 as a possible D gene (5 bases). Germline CDR1 is DFQATT and CDR2 is SNEGSKA (reference sequence). V gave up 0 bases and J gave up 5 bases, with 25 bases separating them. The CDR3 consists of 18 residues.

This clonotype was seen ten or more times. V gene TRBV20-1 combines with J gene TRBJ1-4; TRBD1 matches at 10 bases. J lost 12 bases, V lost 2 bases, and 6 bases had no gene match. Germline values: CDR1 DFQATT, CDR2 SNEGSKA (reference sequence). The CDR3 totals 13 residues. As DNA, the CDR3 is TGCAGTGCTAGACGCCCCGACAGGGGGCAACTGTTTTTT. This codes for CSARRPDRGQLFF.

Ten or more counts support this clonotype. The J gene is TRBJ2-7, the V gene TRBV7-3; D perhaps matches TRBD1 (6 bases). The V and J ends lost 6 bases and 6 bases respectively, with 15 bases between them. The V gene's germline CDR1 is SGHTA and CDR2 FQGTGA. The length of the CDR3 is 13 residues. As DNA, the CDR3 is TGTGCCAGCAGTTCCTCCTCGGACAGCGAGCAGTACTTC. Protein product: CASSSSSDSEQYF.

This clonotype has only a few counts. The chain recombines TRBV2 with TRBJ2-2, with D tentatively TRBD2 (5 bases). The CDR3 is 17 residues long. Trimming removed 7 bases from V and 6 bases from J, with 24 bases in between. Germline-derived CDR1 and CDR2 are SNHLY and FYNNEI. The CDR3 loop reads CASTSSRLDRVAGELFF. DNA of the CDR3: TGTGCCAGCACCTCTAGCCGCCTCGATCGGGTCGCCGGGGAGCTGTTTTTT.

This clonotype has a count of ten or more. The chain is built from TRBV2 and TRBJ1-1; the D gene is possibly TRBD1 (6 bases). This CDR3 is 14 amino acids long. Germline V lookup: CDR1 SNHLY, CDR2 FYNNEI. V was cut by 6 bases and J by 3 bases, with 14 bases left in between. Written as DNA, the CDR3 is TGTGCCAGCAGGGGCAGGGGTCGGGACACTGAAGCTTTCTTT. It codes for CASRGRGRDTEAFF.

This clonotype appeared many times. The chain is built from TRBV12-3 or TRBV12-4 and TRBJ1-1, with TRBD1 identical over 8 bases. The CDR3 loop spans 14 amino acids. V trimming: 7 bases; J trimming: 0 bases; junction bases outside the gene matches: 4. Here the CDR3 DNA reads TGTGCCAGCACCACGACAGGGGTGAACACTGAAGCTTTCTTT. This translates into CASTTTGVNTEAFF.

This clonotype was seen repeatedly, ten times or more. The chain links TRBV7-2 to TRBJ1-6, with D uncertain. Germline V gives CDR1 SGHTA, CDR2 FQGNSA. The CDR3 has 16 residues. The V gene lost 2 bases and the J gene lost 5 bases, with 13 bases spanning the gap. For the CDR3, the DNA is TGTGCCAGCAGCTTAAGGGCAGCATCAGATAATTCACCCCTCCACTTT. It translates to CASSLRAASDNSPLHF. Full variable domain (missing parts from reference TRBV7-2 and TRBJ1-6): GAGVSQSPSNKVTEKGKDVELRCDPISGHTALYWYRQSLGQGLEFLIYFQGNSAPDKSGLPSDRFSAERTGGSVSTLTIQRTQQEDSAVYLCASSLRAASDNSPLHFGNGTRLTVT.